The subject of this entry is one T cell receptor (beta chain). Its specificity is unknown. The V gene's germline CDR1 is MNHNS and CDR2 SASEGT. J gave up 4 bases and V 6 bases, and 7 bases lay outside the gene matches. This CDR3 is 15 amino acids long. This specimen comes from a study of T cell repertoires in cytomegalovirus infection. TCRdb analysed the reads with MiXCR anew, one entry per CDR3 protein. The table shows approximately 270,000 distinct CDR3 sequences, with roughly a fifth occurring only once. The sequences come from cultured PBMCs, collected from culture after CMV antigen stimulation. This clonotype was sampled from a human donor in good health (CMV status not recorded). Some clones in this sample may be carry-over from other donors' samples. V gene TRBV6-1 combines with J gene TRBJ2-5, with 11 bases that match TRBD2. DNA for the CDR3: TGTGCCAGCAGATTAGCGGGAGGGGGCCGAGAGACCCAGTACTTC. Its protein is CASRLAGGGRETQYF.